These T cell receptor beta chains were read from a single sample in a study of blood T cells in healthy people across ages. TCRdb reprocessed the 5' RACE reads with MiXCR, giving one entry per CDR3 protein. The sample shows about 1.1 million distinct CDR3 sequences, around two fifths of them seen only once. Sequences were obtained from blood. Receptors originate from a man between 18 and 29 years old in good health. CDR3s include the opening cysteine and the closing phenylalanine or tryptophan. Fields, in order: CDR3 DNA, CDR3 protein, clone size, D gene, J gene, V gene. A D gene is named only where the DNA matches it firmly. Not all rows give a size; the values are once, few, many and, for expanded clones, a class.

TGTGCCAACAGTTACCGGAAGGGGTACACTGAAGCTTTCTTT	CANSYRKGYTEAFF	-	-	TRBJ1-1	TRBV6-6
TGTGCCAGCAGGAGAGGCTCCTACAATGAGCAGTACTTC	CASRRGSYNEQYF	few	-	TRBJ2-7	TRBV6-5
TGCGCCAGCAGCTGGGACGGATCTAGCAATCAGCCCCAGCATTTT	CASSWDGSSNQPQHF	few	-	TRBJ1-5	TRBV5-1
TGTGCCAGCAGTGAACCGGACAGGGTCCACGAGCAGTACTTC	CASSEPDRVHEQYF	-	TRBD1	TRBJ2-7	TRBV6-1
TGTGCCAGCAGCTCCCCGGCACAGGGGATCTATGGCTACACCTTC	CASSSPAQGIYGYTF	once	TRBD1	TRBJ1-2	TRBV7-9
TGCGCCAGCGCGGACAGGGTTAAAGAGACCCAGTACTTC	CASADRVKETQYF	-	TRBD1	TRBJ2-5	TRBV10-2
TGTGCCAGCAGCTTCTATGTCTCTAGCACAGATACGCAGTATTTT	CASSFYVSSTDTQYF	few	-	TRBJ2-3	TRBV7-2
TGCAGCGTGGCCGTGGGACGGGAGCTGTTTTTT	CSVAVGRELFF	few	-	TRBJ2-2	TRBV29-1
TGTGCCAGCACTCAAGTCCCTGAAGCTTTCTTT	CASTQVPEAFF	-	-	TRBJ1-1	TRBV28
TGTGCCAGCAGACACCCTCCTTCGACAGGGGGAAACACTGAAGCTTTCTTT	CASRHPPSTGGNTEAFF	-	TRBD1	TRBJ1-1	TRBV28
TGTGCCAGCAGTTACACAGGGGGTGATGGTGAAGCTTTCTTT	CASSYTGGDGEAFF	-	TRBD1	TRBJ1-1	TRBV6-5
TGCAGCGTCGGCCGGGACAGTGTTAATGAGCAGTTCTTC	CSVGRDSVNEQFF	-	TRBD1	TRBJ2-1	TRBV29-1
TGTGCCAGCAGTGGCACAGGGGTAATGGCCCTCCACTTT	CASSGTGVMALHF	-	TRBD1	TRBJ1-6	TRBV27
TGTGCCAGCAGTGACGTGGATACGCAGTATTTT	CASSDVDTQYF	few	-	TRBJ2-3	TRBV7-2
TGTGCCAGCAGCCAAGTCGGGCAGATGAACACTGAAGCTTTCTTT	CASSQVGQMNTEAFF	-	-	TRBJ1-1	TRBV3-1
TGCAGTGCTAGTGGTTCGGCGGCAGCACATAATTCACCCCTCCACTTT	CSASGSAAAHNSPLHF	few	-	TRBJ1-6	TRBV20-1
TGTGCCAGCAGCACCGGAACTAACTCTGGAAACACCATATATTTT	CASSTGTNSGNTIYF	-	-	TRBJ1-3	TRBV12-3/TRBV12-4
TGTGCCAGCAGCCAAGTTTATAATACGCAGTATTTT	CASSQVYNTQYF	few	-	TRBJ2-3	TRBV3-1
TGTGCCAGCAGTCCCACACTAGGGGGCGTCTTCCATGGCTACACCTTC	CASSPTLGGVFHGYTF	-	TRBD1	TRBJ1-2	TRBV12-3/TRBV12-4
TGCGCCACTCAGGGACAGCCAAATCAGCCCCAGCATTTT	CATQGQPNQPQHF	few	TRBD1	TRBJ1-5	TRBV10-2
TGTGCCAGCAGTTCCAGGGGTGGGGAGCAGTTCTTC	CASSSRGGEQFF	many	-	TRBJ2-1	TRBV12-3/TRBV12-4
TGTGCCAGCAGTTCGGGACTAGTAGGTGAGCAGTTCTTC	CASSSGLVGEQFF	few	TRBD2	TRBJ2-1	TRBV27
TGTGCCATCAGTGGCGGGGACTGGACGAATGAGCAGTTCTTC	CAISGGDWTNEQFF	many	-	TRBJ2-1	TRBV10-3
TGTGCCAGCAGCTCTCCGCATTACGTACCCGACCGTAGCTCCTACAATGAGCAGTACTTC	CASSSPHYVPDRSSYNEQYF	-	-	TRBJ2-7	TRBV7-2
TGTGCCAGCAAACCGGGACAGGGGGTTGATACGCAGTATTTT	CASKPGQGVDTQYF	few	TRBD1	TRBJ2-3	TRBV28
TGTGCCATCAGTGAGTACCAGTCTGACGAGCAGTACTTC	CAISEYQSDEQYF	few	-	TRBJ2-7	TRBV10-3
TGTGCCAGCAGCCCCTTGCGGGACAGGGATAGTAATGAGCAGTTCTTC	CASSPLRDRDSNEQFF	-	TRBD1	TRBJ2-1	TRBV9
TGCGCCAGCAGCCTAAGGAGCCAAGGAGTGACCAGGAGCTCCTACAATGAGCAGTTCTTC	CASSLRSQGVTRSSYNEQFF	few	-	TRBJ2-1	TRBV4-1
TGTGCCAGCAGCTCTCCGGACGGAGACAATCAGCCCCAGCATTTT	CASSSPDGDNQPQHF	-	-	TRBJ1-5	TRBV7-2
TGCGCCAGCAGCCTGGGACGGAGCCTCCCTTACAATGAGCAGTTCTTC	CASSLGRSLPYNEQFF	-	-	TRBJ2-1	TRBV5-1
TGTGCCAGCAGGCGATCTGGACTAGGTGACACCGGGGAGCTGTTTTTT	CASRRSGLGDTGELFF	few	TRBD2	TRBJ2-2	TRBV7-2
TGTGCCAGCAGTCCCCCGGGACCCTATTACAATGAGCAGTTCTTC	CASSPPGPYYNEQFF	few	-	TRBJ2-1	TRBV28
TGTGCCACGAAGACAGCCTACAATGAGCAGTACTTC	CATKTAYNEQYF	-	-	TRBJ2-7	TRBV10-3
TGTGCCAGCAGCCAAGATTGGGCTAACAATGAGCAGTTCTTC	CASSQDWANNEQFF	-	-	TRBJ2-1	TRBV3-1
TGTGCCAGCAGTTCGCACAGGGATCAGCAGCCCCAGCATTTT	CASSSHRDQQPQHF	-	-	TRBJ1-5	TRBV27
TGCGCCAGCAGCCAGGAGGCGGGACAGGGGATCTCTGGAAACACCATATATTTT	CASSQEAGQGISGNTIYF	-	TRBD1	TRBJ1-3	TRBV4-3
TGTGCCAGCAGCTCGGACAGGGGGGGGGATCAGCCCCAGCATTTT	CASSSDRGGDQPQHF	-	TRBD1	TRBJ1-5	TRBV7-9
TGTGCCAGCAGCTGGTTTAAATGGGAGGGCATCAACACCGGGGAGCTGTTTTTT	CASSWFKWEGINTGELFF	-	TRBD2	TRBJ2-2	TRBV7-2
TGTGCCAGCAGCTTAGGGCTACTGGGTAATGAGCAGTACTTC	CASSLGLLGNEQYF	once	-	TRBJ2-7	TRBV7-2
TGTGCCAGCAGGCGCCTAGCGGGGGGATCGGACGAGCAGTACTTC	CASRRLAGGSDEQYF	few	TRBD2	TRBJ2-7	TRBV13
TGCAGTGCTAGAGAGCCCCAGGGTGCTAATGAAAAACTGTTTTTT	CSAREPQGANEKLFF	few	-	TRBJ1-4	TRBV20-1
TGTGCCAGCAGCAAGGGACAGGGGGCGCGTCATGAGCAGTTCTTC	CASSKGQGARHEQFF	-	TRBD1	TRBJ2-1	TRBV4-2
TGCGCCAGCAGCCCACGCTCCTTGGACACGGATAATTCACCCCTCCACTTT	CASSPRSLDTDNSPLHF	-	-	TRBJ1-6	TRBV4-1
TGTGCCAGCAGTTACTCGGGGTCTACAGAAGAGACCCAGTACTTC	CASSYSGSTEETQYF	-	-	TRBJ2-5	TRBV6-5
TGTGCCAGCAGCTTAGCACCAGGGAACTCACCCCTCCACTTT	CASSLAPGNSPLHF	few	-	TRBJ1-6	TRBV7-2
TGCGCCAGCAGCTTTTCCTCCGGGAGGAGCTCCTCCAATGAGCAGTTCTTC	CASSFSSGRSSSNEQFF	-	TRBD2	TRBJ2-1	TRBV4-3
TGCGCCAGCAGCTCGCAACAGGGAGGTCTGACTGAAGCTTTCTTT	CASSSQQGGLTEAFF	few	-	TRBJ1-1	TRBV5-1
TGTGCCATCAGTAGGACCGGTACAGGGGGTAATGAGCAGTTCTTC	CAISRTGTGGNEQFF	-	TRBD1	TRBJ2-1	TRBV10-3
TGTGCCAGCAGCGCCCGATTCGGACACAACACTGAAGCTTTCTTT	CASSARFGHNTEAFF	-	-	TRBJ1-1	TRBV7-9
TGCGCCAGCAGCCAAGATTTGACTAGCGGGGGGGAAACAGATACGCAGTATTTT	CASSQDLTSGGETDTQYF	-	TRBD2	TRBJ2-3	TRBV4-3
TGTGCCAGCAGCCGGGGGGGCGCCCCGAATGAAAAACTGTTTTTT	CASSRGGAPNEKLFF	-	-	TRBJ1-4	TRBV27
TGTGCCAGCAGCTCTGCGGACTACGAGCAGTACTTC	CASSSADYEQYF	few	-	TRBJ2-7	TRBV7-2
TGTGCCAGCAGGGGACAGGGCCTCTATGGCTACACCTTC	CASRGQGLYGYTF	-	TRBD1	TRBJ1-2	TRBV2
TGTGCCAGCAGTTACTCCTCCACACTACAACAGGGGGAGGCTTTCTTT	CASSYSSTLQQGEAFF	-	TRBD1	TRBJ1-1	TRBV6-6